This entry lists 9 T cell receptor beta chains sequenced from one sample in a study of T cells in localized non-small cell lung cancer. Profiled with immunoSEQ multiplex PCR; TCRdb holds only in-frame clones, not every one. The data show around 40,000 clones, around 87% seen once. The material sequenced was peripheral blood, taken before any cancer treatment. The receptors were sampled from a man between 40 and 75 years old with stage I lung adenocarcinoma.

This chain joins TRBV6-1 and TRBJ2-1; D is ambiguous. The CDR3 consists of 12 residues. Germline-derived CDR1 and CDR2 are MNHNS and SASEGT. V was cut by 2 bases and J by 3 bases, with 2 bases left in between. The CDR3 bases are TGTGCCAGCAGTGAAAGCTACAATGAGCAGTTCTTC. This sequence encodes CASSESYNEQFF.

The CDR3 reads CATSRGDGGNTIYF. In DNA, the CDR3 is TGTGCCACCAGCAGAGGGGACGGGGGAAACACCATATATTTT. The chain links TRBV15 to TRBJ1-3; a weak D match, TRBD1 (5 bases). Germline CDR1 and CDR2: LNHNV and YYDKDF (reference sequence). V was trimmed by 1 base and J by 4 bases, leaving 8 bases between them. CDR3 size: 14 residues.

The chain uses TRBV5-6 and TRBJ1-2; TRBD1 agrees at 8 bases. This CDR3 has 15 amino acids. The J segment lost 2 bases and the V segment lost 4 bases, leaving 7 bases of the junction unmatched. Germline V gives CDR1 SGHDT, CDR2 YYEEEE. CDR3 loop: CASSVGQVVNYGYTF. The CDR3 nucleotides are TGTGCCAGCAGCGTGGGACAGGTCGTCAACTATGGCTACACCTTC.

This clone was seen a single time. At the DNA level, this CDR3 is encoded by other sequences in the same sample as well. This rearrangement joins TRBV5-8 to TRBJ1-2, with D hard to call. V lost 4 bases to trimming and J lost 3 bases, with 10 bases between them. This CDR3 is 13 amino acids long. Germline CDR1 reads SGHTS; CDR2 reads YDEGEE. CDR3 DNA: TGTGCCAGCAGCCTTATGGCGGACTATGGCTACACCTTC. Protein: CASSLMADYGYTF.

This clone was counted once. The chain couples TRBV27 to TRBJ2-3; the match to TRBD1 covers 9 bases. The CDR3 covers 16 residues. The germline V gene has CDR1 MNHEY and CDR2 SMNVEV (reference sequence). V dropped 2 bases and J dropped 2; count of bases not matched to a gene: 5. For the CDR3, the DNA is TGTGCCAGCAGTTTAAGGGACAGGGCCTTCACAGATACGCAGTATTTT. This codes for CASSLRDRAFTDTQYF.

The chain combines TRBV6-5 with TRBJ1-1; TRBD1 aligns across 7 bases. This CDR3 contains 14 residues. Trimming removed 6 bases from V and 2 bases from J; junction bases left unmatched: 6. CDR1 and CDR2 from the germline V gene are MNHEY and SVGAGI. The CDR3 DNA is TGTGCCAGCAGAAAACAGGGGTATAACACTGAAGCTTTCTTT. It is translated as CASRKQGYNTEAFF.

The chain is built from TRBV5-1 and TRBJ2-1; 7 bases line up with TRBD2. This CDR3 has 17 residues. The germline V gene encodes CDR1 SGHRS and CDR2 YFSETQ. V dropped 0 bases and J dropped 7; count of bases not matched to a gene: 13. The CDR3 loop is CASSLVAAGSPWNEQFF. DNA for the CDR3: TGCGCCAGCAGCTTGGTGGCAGCGGGAAGCCCCTGGAATGAGCAGTTCTTC.

A word on this clone: Germline and junction disagree at one end, which may indicate a read error. CDR3 nucleotides: TGTGCCAGCAGCCAAGGGGACCTCCTGGACTTC. Translation: CASSQGDLLDF. The V call is TRBV4-2, the J call TRBJ2-5, with D possibly being TRBD1 or TRBD2 (5 bases each). CDR3 length: 11 residues. The V gene's germline CDR1 is LGHNA and CDR2 YNFKEQ.

The chain joins TRBV28 to TRBJ2-3; 9 bases map to TRBD1. The length of the CDR3 is 17 residues. V dropped 7 bases and J dropped 5; count of bases not matched to a gene: 16. Germline CDR1 reads MDHEN; CDR2 reads SYDVKM. CDR3 residues: CASTPLSHLTGGDTQYF. CDR3 nucleotide sequence: TGTGCCAGCACCCCACTATCGCACCTGACAGGGGGAGATACGCAGTATTTT.